This T cell receptor beta chain was captured by sequencing in a study of post-analysis software for immune sequencing data. Researchers reported that TCR beta cDNA libraries carried unique molecular identifiers. TCRdb re-called the PCR reads through MiXCR, storing one row per CDR3 protein. This table has fewer than 550,000 distinct CDR3 sequences, 30% to 40% appearing once. The CDR3 extends over 14 amino acids. The ends lost 4 bases at V and 2 bases at J; junction bases unmatched: 5. Germline assignment: CDR1 SGDLS and CDR2 YYNGEE. The study, taken as a whole, reports: The study found TRBV5-6, TRBV5-1 and TRBV20-1 among a few TRBV segments more frequent in patients than controls.

This clonotype was counted ten times or more. Its antigen is unknown. The gene calls are TRBV9 and TRBJ1-2, with 7 bases identical to TRBD1. The sequence was obtained from a girl under 18 with multiple sclerosis. Sequencing was performed on blood. The DNA of the CDR3 is TGTGCCAGCAGCATGACAGGGACGAACTATGGCTACACCTTC. Amino acids: CASSMTGTNYGYTF.